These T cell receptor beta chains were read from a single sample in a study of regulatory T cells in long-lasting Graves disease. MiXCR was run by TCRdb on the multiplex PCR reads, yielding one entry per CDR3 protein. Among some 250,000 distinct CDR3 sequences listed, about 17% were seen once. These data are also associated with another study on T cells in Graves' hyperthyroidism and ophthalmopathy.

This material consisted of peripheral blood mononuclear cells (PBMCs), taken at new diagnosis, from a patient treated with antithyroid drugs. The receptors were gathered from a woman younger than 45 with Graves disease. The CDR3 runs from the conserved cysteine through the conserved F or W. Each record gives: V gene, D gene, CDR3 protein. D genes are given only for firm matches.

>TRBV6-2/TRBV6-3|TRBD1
CASVQGASDTDTQYF
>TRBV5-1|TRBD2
CASSQGTSGRAYQETQYF
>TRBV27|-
CASSFIAGNTIYF
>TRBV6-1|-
CASSSGDIPGAFF
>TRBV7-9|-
CASSDPTDTQYF
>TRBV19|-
CASSIMGGQREQYF
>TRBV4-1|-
CASSQDRNSYNSPLHF
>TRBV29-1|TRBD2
CSVWGLAGGENTDTQYF
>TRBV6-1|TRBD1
CASRETGATYYEQYF
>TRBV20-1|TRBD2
CSASNRAGGPIDTQYF
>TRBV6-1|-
CASSLKGELFF
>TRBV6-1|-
CASSGIGRGGYTF
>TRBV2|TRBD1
CATGKTGGDQPQHF
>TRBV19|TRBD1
CATTPPGQKYMNTEAFF
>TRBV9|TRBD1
CASGVAPTGAREKLFF
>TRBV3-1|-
CASSQDLGSQPQHF
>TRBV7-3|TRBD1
CASSLTPPGQGDEKLFF
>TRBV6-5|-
CASSYRDYNEQFF
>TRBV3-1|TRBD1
CASSQGSGTDSGNTIYF
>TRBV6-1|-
CASSRTGSNQPQHF
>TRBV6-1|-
CASRRTGNDYGYTF
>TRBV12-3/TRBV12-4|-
CASSRQAWLNTEAFF
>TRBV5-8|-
CASSFLSTEAFF
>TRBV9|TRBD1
CASSYGTGNTGELFF
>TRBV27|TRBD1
CASSLFGRTGGTEAFF
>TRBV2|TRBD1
CASSFGPGTGGYEQYF
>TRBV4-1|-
CASSQGDRRTFGNIQYF
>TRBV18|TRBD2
CASSPDMGRARNEQFF
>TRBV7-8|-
CASSLRTQDYGYTF
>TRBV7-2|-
CASSLRRGLTSEQFF
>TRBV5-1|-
CASIFQGQETQYF
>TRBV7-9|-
CASSLGFTDTGAFF
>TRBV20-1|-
CSARVGGSGDTQYF
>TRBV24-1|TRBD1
CATVVVSDRGITEAFF
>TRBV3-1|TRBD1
CASSQEGTGVSPLHF
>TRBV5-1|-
CASSLEQADNEQFF
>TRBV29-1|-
CSVDSLRGYGYTF
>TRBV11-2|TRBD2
CASSLMRSSGFFYEQYF
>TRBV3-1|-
CASSQVSNQPQHF
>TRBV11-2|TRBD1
CASSLRGQKPGELFF
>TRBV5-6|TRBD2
CASSSDGTSRYEQYF
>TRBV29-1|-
CSADREAFF
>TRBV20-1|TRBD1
CSASARGQGTYEQYF
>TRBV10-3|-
CAISEIGAGTQYF
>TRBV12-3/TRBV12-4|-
CASRDSGAGANVLTF
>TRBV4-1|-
CASSQVSTEAFF
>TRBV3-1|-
CASSARDSSSGNTIYF
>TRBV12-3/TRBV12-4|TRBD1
CASSSPGTGSDGYTF
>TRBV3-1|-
CASSNRFDSPLHF
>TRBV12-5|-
CASGPRNEQFF
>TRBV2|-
CASRQDPGHTEAFF
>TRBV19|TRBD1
CASSLRQGVMAFF